One sample yielded the 8 T cell receptor beta chains listed below, sequenced in a study of cytomegalovirus exposure and HLA in healthy donors. The primer mix had 60 Vbeta and 13 Jbeta primers. The data were produced by immunoSEQ multiplex PCR, yet TCRdb's version contains in-frame clones alone and is incomplete. This sample has about 160,000 clones; roughly 80% occur once, and the top ten carry around a tenth. Sequences were obtained from PBMCs. The receptors come from a man aged 18 to 29 in good health and CMV-seropositive.

The chain joins TRBV7-6 to TRBJ1-6; TRBD1 matches at 10 bases. CDR3 length: 17 amino acids. Germline assignment: CDR1 SGHVS and CDR2 FNYEAQ. Trimming removed 6 bases from V and 7 bases from J; junction bases left unmatched: 12. The CDR3 region is CASSPTRQGAMNSPLHF. The CDR3 DNA reads as TGTGCCAGCAGTCCCACCCGACAGGGGGCAATGAATTCACCCCTCCACTTT.

Notes on this clone: One junction end disagrees with the germline gene, perhaps due to a read error. The V call is TRBV5-4, the J call TRBJ1-1, with a weak D call TRBD1 (5 bases). This CDR3 is 19 amino acids long. CDR1 is SGHNT, CDR2 YYREEE, per germline (reference sequence). CDR3 in DNA: TGTGCCAGCAGCACGGGCCCTGGTCAGGGAGGGGTTCGATGGACTGAAGCCTTCTTT. It is translated as CASSTGPGQGGVRWTEAFF.

This clone was seen a single time. V and J are TRBV5-1 and TRBJ2-5; D is possibly TRBD1 (5 bases). This CDR3 is 15 amino acids long. CDR1 SGHRS and CDR2 YFSETQ come from the germline V gene. V was cut by 4 bases and J by 3 bases, with 16 bases left in between. CDR3 in amino acids: CASSLDTNNEETQYF. The CDR3 DNA follows: TGCGCCAGCAGCCTGGACACGAACAACGAAGAGACCCAGTACTTC.

This clone was seen a single time. The V call is TRBV5-5, the J call TRBJ1-6, with D possibly TRBD1 on 5 matching bases. This CDR3 contains 17 residues. V dropped 3 bases and J dropped 5 bases, with 18 bases sitting between them. Germline CDR1 SGHKS, CDR2 YYEKEE (reference sequence). The CDR3 loop reads CASSSTPRTGDNSPLHF. The CDR3 DNA reads TGTGCCAGCAGCTCGACCCCCAGGACGGGGGATAATTCACCCCTCCACTTT.

The rearrangement joins TRBV7-9 to TRBJ1-1, with D possibly TRBD1 on 5 matching bases. Between the trimmed V and J ends, which lost 2 bases and 1 base, there was a span of 14 bases. Per germline, CDR1 SEHNR and CDR2 FQNEAQ (reference sequence). The CDR3 extends over 16 amino acids. In DNA form, the CDR3 reads TGTGCCAGCAGCTTACCGGCAGGGTGGGAGAACACTGAAGCTTTCTTT. Its translation: CASSLPAGWENTEAFF. The whole variable domain, remainder taken from reference TRBV7-9 and TRBJ1-1, is DTGVSQNPRHKITKRGQNVTFRCDPISEHNRLYWYRQTLGQGPEFLTYFQNEAQLEKSRLLSDRFSAERPKGSFSTLEIQRTEQGDSAMYLCASSLPAGWENTEAFFGQGTRLTVV.

The V and J genes are TRBV9 and TRBJ1-6, with a weak D call TRBD1 (6 bases). With 4 bases removed from V and 6 bases from J, the gap between germline ends came to 8 bases. The V gene's germline CDR1 is SGDLS and CDR2 YYNGEE. This CDR3 contains 13 residues. The CDR3, as DNA: TGTGCCAGCAGCTCAGGGGTTAATTCACCCCTCCACTTT. It is translated as CASSSGVNSPLHF.

This chain joins TRBV7-8 and TRBJ2-5; 16 bases fit TRBD2. V shed 6 bases and J 4 bases; nucleotides not matched to a gene: 11. Germline V gene data show CDR1 as SGHVS and CDR2 as FQNEAQ. This CDR3 spans 18 amino acids. The CDR3 DNA follows: TGTGCCAGCAGGGAGACCGGGACTAGCGGGGGGGCCGTAGAGACCCAGTACTTC. This codes for CASRETGTSGGAVETQYF. Using reference TRBV7-8 and TRBJ2-5 for the parts outside the CDR3, the full variable domain is GAGVSQSPRYKVAKRGQDVALRCDPISGHVSLFWYQQALGQGPEFLTYFQNEAQLDKSGLPSDRFFAERPEGSVSTLKIQRTQQEDSAVYLCASRETGTSGGAVETQYFGPGTRLLVL.

The chain carries TRBV5-1 and TRBJ2-7; TRBD2 matches 8 bases. Germline CDR1 reads SGHRS; CDR2 reads YFSETQ. The length of the CDR3 is 14 residues. V lost 0 bases, J lost 4 bases, and 3 bases stayed unmatched. CDR3 sequence: CASSLASGFYEQYF. CDR3 DNA: TGCGCCAGCAGCTTGGCTAGCGGGTTTTACGAGCAGTACTTC. Variable domain in full (rest from reference TRBV5-1 and TRBJ2-7): KAGVTQTPRYLIKTRGQQVTLSCSPISGHRSVSWYQQTPGQGLQFLFEYFSETQRNKGNFPGRFSGRQFSNSRSEMNVSTLELGDSALYLCASSLASGFYEQYFGPGTRLTVT.